The rows below give T cell receptor beta chains drawn from one sample of a study of cytomegalovirus exposure and HLA in healthy donors. Data came from immunoSEQ multiplex PCR; TCRdb stores just in-frame clones and leaves some out. Here the sample spans approximately 120,000 clones, approximately 17% being singletons. Sequencing was done on a sample of PBMCs. Receptors were obtained from a female donor in good health and CMV-seropositive. Each CDR3 is given with its conserved first and last residue. Fields, in order: CDR3 protein, CDR3 DNA, V gene, clone size, J gene, D gene. The D gene is left open where the match is weak. Clone size appears in some rows only: once, few, many, or a class for an expanded clone.

cdr3_aa: CASSLPNRVEQYF; cdr3_nt: TGTGCCAGCAGTTTACCCAACAGGGTCGAGCAGTACTTC; v_call: TRBV28; clone_size: few; j_call: TRBJ2-7; d_call: .
cdr3_aa: CASSLLSGAVSYEQYF; cdr3_nt: TGCGCCAGCAGCTTGCTTAGCGGGGCGGTATCCTACGAGCAGTACTTC; v_call: TRBV5-1; clone_size: .; j_call: TRBJ2-7; d_call: TRBD2
cdr3_aa: CASSPGGPIAGNTIYF; cdr3_nt: TGTGCCAGCAGCCCAGGGGGGCCCATCGCTGGAAACACCATATATTTT; v_call: TRBV7-8; clone_size: few; j_call: TRBJ1-3; d_call: TRBD1
cdr3_aa: CASSFYIPGWDEQYF; cdr3_nt: TGTGCCAGCAGCTTTTATATCCCAGGGTGGGACGAGCAGTACTTC; v_call: TRBV5-6; clone_size: .; j_call: TRBJ2-7; d_call: .
cdr3_aa: CSVGEGSGANVLTF; cdr3_nt: TGCAGCGTTGGGGAGGGATCTGGGGCCAACGTCCTGACTTTC; v_call: TRBV29-1; clone_size: .; j_call: TRBJ2-6; d_call: TRBD2
cdr3_aa: CSSPGGVREDTQYF; cdr3_nt: TGCAGTTCACCTGGGGGCGTAAGGGAGGATACGCAGTATTTT; v_call: TRBV29-1; clone_size: .; j_call: TRBJ2-3; d_call: .
cdr3_aa: CAWTGTVNTEAFF; cdr3_nt: TGTGCCTGGACCGGGACAGTGAACACTGAAGCTTTCTTT; v_call: TRBV30; clone_size: .; j_call: TRBJ1-1; d_call: TRBD1
cdr3_aa: CASSESGSSGNTIYF; cdr3_nt: TGCGCCAGCAGTGAGTCGGGCTCGTCTGGAAACACCATATATTTT; v_call: TRBV10-1; clone_size: few; j_call: TRBJ1-3; d_call: .
cdr3_aa: CASSYDYATSYEQYF; cdr3_nt: TGTGCCAGCAGTTATGATTACGCCACTTCCTACGAGCAGTACTTC; v_call: TRBV6-6; clone_size: few; j_call: TRBJ2-7; d_call: .
cdr3_aa: CAISPRENEQFF; cdr3_nt: TGTGCCATCAGCCCTCGCGAGAATGAGCAGTTCTTC; v_call: TRBV10-3; clone_size: .; j_call: TRBJ2-1; d_call: .
cdr3_aa: CAISDPTGWNSPLHF; cdr3_nt: TGTGCCATCAGTGATCCGACAGGGTGGAATTCACCCCTCCACTTT; v_call: TRBV10-3; clone_size: .; j_call: TRBJ1-6; d_call: TRBD1
cdr3_aa: CASSQELAGGPVTDTQYF; cdr3_nt: TGCGCCAGCAGCCAAGAACTAGCGGGGGGGCCGGTTACAGATACGCAGTATTTT; v_call: TRBV4-3; clone_size: few; j_call: TRBJ2-3; d_call: TRBD2
cdr3_aa: CASRPRRGGWETQYF; cdr3_nt: TGTGCCAGCAGACCTCGGAGGGGAGGCTGGGAGACCCAGTACTTC; v_call: TRBV6-5; clone_size: few; j_call: TRBJ2-5; d_call: .
cdr3_aa: CASSPARQLSYEQYF; cdr3_nt: TGTGCCAGCAGCCCAGCCCGACAGTTATCCTACGAGCAGTACTTC; v_call: TRBV7-6; clone_size: .; j_call: TRBJ2-7; d_call: .
cdr3_aa: CASSLGDRRGNTIYF; cdr3_nt: TGTGCCAGCAGCTTAGGGGACAGGCGAGGAAACACCATATATTTT; v_call: TRBV7-9; clone_size: .; j_call: TRBJ1-3; d_call: TRBD1
cdr3_aa: CASSHGRDNSPLHF; cdr3_nt: TGTGCCAGCAGTCACGGGAGGGATAATTCACCCCTCCACTTT; v_call: TRBV6-5; clone_size: few; j_call: TRBJ1-6; d_call: .
cdr3_aa: CASSPRPGISGANVLTF; cdr3_nt: TGTGCCAGCAGCCCTAGACCCGGGATATCTGGGGCCAACGTCCTGACTTTC; v_call: TRBV7-9; clone_size: .; j_call: TRBJ2-6; d_call: .
cdr3_aa: CATSRDAGQETQYF; cdr3_nt: TGTGCCACCAGCAGAGATGCAGGTCAAGAGACCCAGTACTTC; v_call: TRBV15; clone_size: few; j_call: TRBJ2-5; d_call: .
cdr3_aa: CASSFNGVGTDTQYF; cdr3_nt: TGCGCCAGCAGCTTTAACGGGGTCGGCACAGATACGCAGTATTTT; v_call: TRBV5-1; clone_size: few; j_call: TRBJ2-3; d_call: .
cdr3_aa: CASNPSGISYEQYF; cdr3_nt: TGTGCCAGCAACCCTAGCGGAATATCCTACGAGCAGTACTTC; v_call: TRBV6-1; clone_size: .; j_call: TRBJ2-7; d_call: TRBD2
cdr3_aa: CASSSTGGQQETQYF; cdr3_nt: TGTGCCAGCAGCTCGACAGGGGGTCAACAAGAGACCCAGTACTTC; v_call: TRBV7-7; clone_size: .; j_call: TRBJ2-5; d_call: TRBD1
cdr3_aa: CASTRGGAPYNSPLHF; cdr3_nt: TGTGCCAGCACCCGTGGAGGGGCCCCCTATAATTCACCCCTCCACTTT; v_call: TRBV28; clone_size: .; j_call: TRBJ1-6; d_call: .
cdr3_aa: CASSLALGDVDTEAFF; cdr3_nt: TGTGCCAGCAGCTTAGCGCTTGGAGACGTGGACACTGAAGCTTTCTTT; v_call: TRBV7-6; clone_size: few; j_call: TRBJ1-1; d_call: .
cdr3_aa: CASSSLQGQGNEKLFF; cdr3_nt: TGTGCCAGCAGCTCGCTACAGGGACAGGGTAATGAAAAACTGTTTTTT; v_call: TRBV7-9; clone_size: few; j_call: TRBJ1-4; d_call: TRBD1
cdr3_aa: CASSLTGNTGELFF; cdr3_nt: TGTGCCAGCAGCCTTACGGGAAACACCGGGGAGCTGTTTTTT; v_call: TRBV7-6; clone_size: once; j_call: TRBJ2-2; d_call: .
cdr3_aa: CASSAVAASPYEQYF; cdr3_nt: TGTGCCAGCAGCGCTGTAGCGGCGAGCCCCTACGAGCAGTACTTC; v_call: TRBV6-1; clone_size: .; j_call: TRBJ2-7; d_call: .
cdr3_aa: CASSVVTTTYNEQFF; cdr3_nt: TGTGCCAGCAGCGTAGTGACTACCACATACAATGAGCAGTTCTTC; v_call: TRBV9; clone_size: few; j_call: TRBJ2-1; d_call: .
cdr3_aa: CASSPTVLEVYTGELFF; cdr3_nt: TGTGCCAGCAGTCCTACTGTTCTGGAGGTGTACACCGGGGAGCTGTTTTTT; v_call: TRBV27; clone_size: .; j_call: TRBJ2-2; d_call: .
cdr3_aa: CASSRQGDDWSPNEQFF; cdr3_nt: TGTGCCAGTAGTCGACAGGGCGATGACTGGTCGCCCAATGAGCAGTTCTTC; v_call: TRBV19; clone_size: few; j_call: TRBJ2-1; d_call: TRBD1
cdr3_aa: CSVTPTRGDTQYF; cdr3_nt: TGCAGCGTGACCCCAACGAGAGGAGATACGCAGTATTTT; v_call: TRBV29-1; clone_size: few; j_call: TRBJ2-3; d_call: .
cdr3_aa: CASSSLAGGQETQYF; cdr3_nt: TGTGCCAGCAGTTCACTCGCCGGGGGACAAGAGACCCAGTACTTC; v_call: TRBV28; clone_size: few; j_call: TRBJ2-5; d_call: .
cdr3_aa: CASSWGQVTGELFF; cdr3_nt: TGTGCCAGCAGTTGGGGACAGGTCACCGGGGAGCTGTTTTTT; v_call: TRBV28; clone_size: .; j_call: TRBJ2-2; d_call: TRBD1
cdr3_aa: CASSSWQVLGPNSNQPQHF; cdr3_nt: TGTGCCAGCAGTTCCTGGCAGGTATTGGGCCCCAATAGCAATCAGCCCCAGCATTTT; v_call: TRBV27; clone_size: .; j_call: TRBJ1-5; d_call: .
cdr3_aa: CASSPRTEANYGYTF; cdr3_nt: TGTGCCAGCAGCCCGAGGACAGAGGCTAACTATGGCTACACCTTC; v_call: TRBV5-4; clone_size: .; j_call: TRBJ1-2; d_call: .
cdr3_aa: CASSQDAYVLSSYNEQFF; cdr3_nt: TGTGCCAGCAGCCAAGATGCTTACGTTCTCAGCTCCTACAATGAGCAGTTCTTC; v_call: TRBV4-2; clone_size: .; j_call: TRBJ2-1; d_call: .
cdr3_aa: CATHEVRDRGRLSWEAFF; cdr3_nt: TGTGCCACCCACGAGGTCCGGGACAGGGGGCGCCTAAGTTGGGAAGCTTTCTTT; v_call: TRBV15; clone_size: .; j_call: TRBJ1-1; d_call: TRBD1
cdr3_aa: CASSQGAGTNQETQYF; cdr3_nt: TGCGCCAGCAGCCAAGGGGCGGGGACTAACCAAGAGACCCAGTACTTC; v_call: TRBV4-3; clone_size: .; j_call: TRBJ2-5; d_call: TRBD2
cdr3_aa: CASSLPLRSYNEQFF; cdr3_nt: TGTGCCAGTTCACTCCCACTGAGGTCCTACAATGAGCAGTTCTTC; v_call: TRBV19; clone_size: .; j_call: TRBJ2-1; d_call: .
cdr3_aa: CASSFQGFPTDEQYF; cdr3_nt: TGTGCCAGCAGCTTTCAGGGCTTTCCTACGGACGAGCAGTACTTC; v_call: TRBV7-8; clone_size: .; j_call: TRBJ2-7; d_call: .
cdr3_aa: CASSLAPPGQGFSGQHTEAFF; cdr3_nt: TGCGCCAGCAGCTTGGCGCCCCCGGGACAGGGATTTTCAGGGCAACACACTGAAGCTTTCTTT; v_call: TRBV5-1; clone_size: few; j_call: TRBJ1-1; d_call: TRBD1
cdr3_aa: CASSGTGYYEQYF; cdr3_nt: TGTGCCAGCAGTGGGACAGGCTATTACGAGCAGTACTTC; v_call: TRBV2; clone_size: few; j_call: TRBJ2-7; d_call: TRBD1
cdr3_aa: CASSRGVYRFGTEAFF; cdr3_nt: TGTGCCAGCAGCCGGGGGGTTTATAGATTTGGCACTGAAGCTTTCTTT; v_call: TRBV5-6; clone_size: .; j_call: TRBJ1-1; d_call: .
cdr3_aa: CASSWTKQLQGQMKTQYF; cdr3_nt: TGCGCCAGCAGCTGGACGAAACAACTGCAGGGACAAATGAAGACCCAGTACTTC; v_call: TRBV5-1; clone_size: few; j_call: TRBJ2-5; d_call: .
cdr3_aa: CASRRHPTNFYGYTF; cdr3_nt: TGTGCCAGCAGGAGACACCCAACCAACTTCTATGGCTACACCTTC; v_call: TRBV25-1; clone_size: .; j_call: TRBJ1-2; d_call: .
cdr3_aa: CAWSVGTNTEAFF; cdr3_nt: TGTGCCTGGAGTGTAGGGACAAACACTGAAGCTTTCTTT; v_call: TRBV30; clone_size: few; j_call: TRBJ1-1; d_call: .
cdr3_aa: CASSLEVTSGTNEQFF; cdr3_nt: TGTGCCAGCAGCTTGGAAGTGACTAGCGGGACCAATGAGCAGTTCTTC; v_call: TRBV5-6; clone_size: .; j_call: TRBJ2-1; d_call: TRBD2
cdr3_aa: CASGRDRSYEQYF; cdr3_nt: TGTGCCAGCGGCCGGGACAGGAGCTACGAGCAGTACTTC; v_call: TRBV6-5; clone_size: few; j_call: TRBJ2-7; d_call: TRBD1
cdr3_aa: CASSFGWGGYEQYF; cdr3_nt: TGTGCCAGCAGCTTCGGTTGGGGGGGCTACGAGCAGTACTTC; v_call: TRBV5-8; clone_size: few; j_call: TRBJ2-7; d_call: TRBD2
cdr3_aa: CASSSRTGLNNEQFF; cdr3_nt: TGCGCCAGCAGCTCCCGGACAGGGCTCAACAATGAGCAGTTCTTC; v_call: TRBV5-1; clone_size: .; j_call: TRBJ2-1; d_call: TRBD1
cdr3_aa: CASGGGSSNYGYTF; cdr3_nt: TGTGCCAGCGGGGGAGGGAGTTCTAACTATGGCTACACCTTC; v_call: TRBV7-9; clone_size: .; j_call: TRBJ1-2; d_call: .
cdr3_aa: CAAQSGTDLSEQYF; cdr3_nt: TGTGCCGCACAGTCCGGGACAGACCTCTCCGAGCAGTACTTC; v_call: TRBV2; clone_size: few; j_call: TRBJ2-7; d_call: TRBD1
cdr3_aa: CASSLVRLAGGIDEQFF; cdr3_nt: TGCGCCAGCAGCTTGGTCCGCCTAGCGGGAGGAATCGATGAGCAGTTCTTC; v_call: TRBV5-1; clone_size: few; j_call: TRBJ2-1; d_call: TRBD2
cdr3_aa: CASSQGLRERYEQYF; cdr3_nt: TGTGCCAGCAGCCAAGGTCTGCGGGAGAGGTACGAGCAGTACTTC; v_call: TRBV4-2; clone_size: few; j_call: TRBJ2-7; d_call: TRBD2
cdr3_aa: CATSRGEEGYQPQHF; cdr3_nt: TGTGCCACCAGCAGGGGCGAGGAGGGTTATCAGCCCCAGCATTTT; v_call: TRBV15; clone_size: .; j_call: TRBJ1-5; d_call: .
cdr3_aa: CASSLLWAGGPGELFF; cdr3_nt: TGTGCCAGCAGCTTACTATGGGCAGGGGGCCCCGGGGAGCTGTTTTTT; v_call: TRBV7-9; clone_size: .; j_call: TRBJ2-2; d_call: TRBD1
cdr3_aa: CASSLGQGALNTEAFF; cdr3_nt: TGTGCCAGCAGCTTAGGGCAGGGGGCTCTGAACACTGAAGCTTTCTTT; v_call: TRBV7-9; clone_size: .; j_call: TRBJ1-1; d_call: TRBD1
cdr3_aa: CASSRDRGGEKLFF; cdr3_nt: TGTGCCAGCAGCCGAGACAGGGGAGGCGAAAAACTGTTTTTT; v_call: TRBV7-2; clone_size: few; j_call: TRBJ1-4; d_call: TRBD1